These 2 T cell receptor beta chains originate from one sample sequenced in a study of blood T cell repertoires in COVID-19. Produced via immunoSEQ multiplex PCR; TCRdb's table is partial and in-frame only. The sample yields about 180,000 clones, 87% seen once. The sample comprised peripheral blood. These receptor sequences come from a woman aged 50 to 65 with acute or convalescent COVID-19.

The V and J genes are TRBV2 and TRBJ1-2; no clear D gene. CDR3 length: 12 residues. The V end was cut by 9 bases, the J end by 8 bases, with 16 bases between. CDR1 is SNHLY, CDR2 FYNNEI, per germline. This CDR3 is CARKGGEGGYTF. The CDR3 DNA follows: TGTGCCAGAAAGGGCGGGGAAGGCGGCTACACCTTC.

The chain carries TRBV27 and TRBJ2-6; D is unresolved. The CDR3 has 14 residues. V lost 6 bases and J lost 0, with 6 bases in between. Germline V gives CDR1 MNHEY, CDR2 SMNVEV (reference sequence). CDR3 in amino acids: CASRQFSGANVLTF. CDR3 nucleotides: TGTGCCAGCAGGCAGTTCTCTGGGGCCAACGTCCTGACTTTC.